These 30 T cell receptor beta chains came from one sample sequenced in a study of blood T cell repertoires in COVID-19. TCRdb's copy holds only in-frame clones and misses some; the assay was immunoSEQ multiplex PCR. The table records around 110,000 clones, about nine tenths of them present only once. The source material was peripheral blood. These receptors all stem from a human donor with active COVID-19. The donor label of this sample is uncertain.

The J gene is TRBJ2-2, the V gene TRBV5-5; weak D call: TRBD1 (6 bases). Deletions cut 2 bases from V and 4 bases from J, with 18 bases between. Per germline, CDR1 SGHKS and CDR2 YYEKEE (reference sequence). The CDR3 has 17 amino acids. The CDR3 loop reads CASSLDLYRAGTGELFF. The CDR3 DNA follows: TGTGCCAGCAGCTTAGACTTATACAGGGCGGGCACCGGGGAGCTGTTTTTT.

This chain joins TRBV6-5 and TRBJ2-7; TRBD1 agrees at 7 bases. Germline values: CDR1 MNHEY, CDR2 SVGAGI. This CDR3 contains 13 residues. V lost 6 bases and J lost 3; bases outside the gene matches: 5. The CDR3: CASSRDRDYEQYF. DNA of the CDR3: TGTGCCAGCAGCCGGGACAGAGACTACGAGCAGTACTTC.

V and J are TRBV7-2 and TRBJ1-2; 7 nucleotides line up with TRBD1. The CDR3 has 15 amino acids. Germline V CDR1 and CDR2: SGHTA, FQGNSA. V shed 0 bases, J shed 0 bases, and the junction held 1 base outside the gene matches. In DNA form, the CDR3 reads TGTGCCAGCAGCTTAGCGGGACAGTCTAACTATGGCTACACCTTC. It yields the protein CASSLAGQSNYGYTF.

The genes are TRBV19 and TRBJ2-2; 13 positions agree with TRBD2. Per the germline V gene, CDR1 is LNHDA and CDR2 is SQIVND (reference sequence). The CDR3 contains 17 residues. V lost 10 bases to trimming and J lost 0 bases; unmatched junction nucleotides: 8. The CDR3 nucleotides read TGTGCCACTAGAAGGGGACTAGCGGGGACGAACACCGGGGAGCTGTTTTTT. It translates to CATRRGLAGTNTGELFF.

This clone was observed a single time. The V call is TRBV6-5, the J call TRBJ1-1, with TRBD1 as a possible D gene (6 bases). This CDR3 is 13 amino acids long. Germline loops: CDR1 MNHEY, CDR2 SVGAGI. Trimming took off 5 bases at V and 5 bases at J, with 12 bases between the two ends. CDR3 sequence reads: CASSTRQATEAFF. The CDR3 coding sequence is TGTGCCAGCAGTACCCGACAGGCTACTGAAGCTTTCTTT.

The genes are TRBV15 and TRBJ2-1; 8 nucleotides agree with TRBD2. Germline values: CDR1 LNHNV, CDR2 YYDKDF (reference sequence). J was trimmed by 7 bases and V by 0 bases; bases with no gene match: 5. CDR3 size: 15 residues. The CDR3 loop reads CATSRDGGARNEQFF. CDR3 DNA sequence: TGTGCCACCAGCAGAGACGGGGGGGCCAGGAATGAGCAGTTCTTC.

This sequence joins TRBV30 and TRBJ1-4; D unresolved. The CDR3 loop spans 17 amino acids. Germline CDR1 reads GTSNPN; CDR2 reads SVGIG (reference sequence). Trimming shortened V by 0 bases and J by 0 bases, and 14 bases separated the two germline ends. The CDR3 is CAWSVYRGRATNEKLFF. CDR3 bases: TGTGCCTGGAGTGTATACCGGGGAAGGGCAACTAATGAAAAACTGTTTTTT.

The gene calls are TRBV14 and TRBJ1-6; the D gene is possibly TRBD1 (5 bases). From germline, CDR1 is SGHDN and CDR2 FVKESK. V dropped 2 bases and J dropped 16 bases, with 9 bases sitting between them. The CDR3 contains 11 residues. This CDR3 reads CASSQRGGLHF. CDR3 nucleotides: TGTGCCAGCAGCCAACGCGGGGGACTCCACTTT.

The chain links TRBV23-1 to TRBJ2-2, with 10 positions matching TRBD1. TRBV23-1 is marked as an open reading frame, function uncertain. The CDR3 length is 19 residues. V shed 4 bases, J shed 2 bases, and the junction held 13 bases outside the gene matches. DNA for the CDR3: TGCGCCAGCAGTCCCAATAGGAAGACAGGGGGCTACAACACCGGGGAGCTGTTTTTT. Its translation is CASSPNRKTGGYNTGELFF.

The gene calls are TRBV20-1 and TRBJ1-1; possible D gene TRBD1, 5 bases. Trimming took off 3 bases at V and 0 bases at J, with 17 bases between the two ends. The germline gives CDR1 DFQATT, CDR2 SNEGSKA (reference sequence). The CDR3 runs to 16 residues. The CDR3: CSASRQGLDMNTEAFF. As DNA, the CDR3 is TGCAGTGCTAGTCGGCAGGGACTTGATATGAACACTGAAGCTTTCTTT.

The chain couples TRBV30 to TRBJ1-5; D unresolved. Deletions cut 0 bases from V and 3 bases from J, with 12 bases between. Germline-derived CDR1 and CDR2 are GTSNPN and SVGIG (reference sequence). The CDR3 is 15 residues long. CDR3 residues: CAWSVPRRSNQPQHF. The CDR3 DNA reads as TGTGCCTGGAGTGTACCCAGGAGGTCCAATCAGCCCCAGCATTTT.

The genes are TRBV28 and TRBJ1-1; 12 bases align to TRBD1. CDR1 and CDR2 from the germline V gene are MDHEN and SYDVKM. The CDR3 spans 15 residues. V was pared by 5 bases and J by 11 bases, with 12 bases of the junction left unmatched. The CDR3 is CASSPPGQGAFGAFF. In nucleotides, the CDR3 is TGTGCCAGCAGTCCCCCGGGACAGGGGGCGTTCGGGGCTTTCTTT.

The sample holds one count of this clone. This chain links TRBV3-1 (or the pseudogene TRBV3-2) with TRBJ2-5; D not certain. The germline V gene encodes CDR1 LGHDT and CDR2 YNNKEL (reference sequence). This CDR3 contains 13 residues. V lost 4 bases, J lost 10 bases, and 16 bases lay in between. CDR3 in DNA: TGTGCCAGCAGCCGTGCTCTGTCCCCGGTCCAGTACTTC. Translated: CASSRALSPVQYF.

J is TRBJ1-3 and V is TRBV9; TRBD1 agrees at 8 bases. In germline, CDR1 is SGDLS, CDR2 YYNGEE. V dropped 4 bases and J dropped 4; count of bases not matched to a gene: 19. The CDR3 has 19 amino acids. CDR3 amino acids: CASSPGGQEFGYSGNTIYF. The DNA of the CDR3 is TGTGCCAGCAGCCCTGGGGGACAGGAATTCGGCTATTCCGGAAACACCATATATTTT.

The rearrangement joins TRBV20-1 to TRBJ1-6; the match to TRBD1 covers 8 bases. The CDR3 has 14 residues. Per the germline V gene, CDR1 is DFQATT and CDR2 is SNEGSKA (reference sequence). Trimming cost V 3 bases and J 7 bases; bases outside gene matches: 5. This CDR3 reads CSASLGQENSPLHF. DNA of the CDR3: TGCAGTGCTAGTCTGGGACAGGAAAATTCACCCCTCCACTTT.

Only one count was recorded for this clone. The V gene is TRBV14, the J gene TRBJ2-1, with D perhaps TRBD2 (6 bases). Germline assignment: CDR1 SGHDN and CDR2 FVKESK. V lost 1 base to trimming and J lost 9 bases, with 25 bases between them. The CDR3 spans 18 residues. CDR3 DNA: TGTGCCAGCAGCCAAGGGTCGCTAGCGCCCCTTGGGTTGAGTGAGCAGTTCTTC. It codes for CASSQGSLAPLGLSEQFF.

This chain connects TRBV6-6 to TRBJ1-2; D ambiguous. Trimming left V 5 bases short and J 8 bases short, with 15 bases between. Germline CDR1 reads MNHNY; CDR2 reads SVGAGI (reference sequence). This CDR3 has 13 amino acids. CDR3 sequence reads: CASSTDTTGGYTF. CDR3 coding DNA: TGTGCCAGCAGTACCGATACGACGGGGGGCTACACCTTC.

Within the sample, this clone is medium-sized. This chain joins TRBV6-6 and TRBJ1-6; 7 bases are a match to TRBD1. V trimming: 10 bases; J trimming: 6 bases; junction bases outside the gene matches: 6. Germline CDR1 is MNHNY and CDR2 is SVGAGI (reference sequence). The CDR3 consists of 13 residues. CDR3 DNA sequence: TGTGCCACCTCGACAGGGCTTAATTCACCCCTCCACTTT. Translation: CATSTGLNSPLHF.

The V call is TRBV19, the J call TRBJ2-1, with TRBD1 matching over 9 bases. The CDR3 loop spans 18 amino acids. CDR1 LNHDA and CDR2 SQIVND come from the germline V gene (reference sequence). The trim removed 0 bases at V and 8 bases at J, leaving 14 bases unmatched. CDR3 DNA: TGTGCCAGTAGTATAGATTCCTCCTGGACAGGGGAGGTCTATGAGCAGTTCTTC. Protein: CASSIDSSWTGEVYEQFF.

The CDR3 DNA follows: TGTGCCAGCTCCGGGGGGGGCAATCAGCCCCAGCATTTT. Protein: CASSGGGNQPQHF. The rearrangement uses TRBV18 and TRBJ1-5; perhaps TRBD1 as D (5 bases). The CDR3 has 13 amino acids. CDR1 and CDR2 (germline): KGHSH, LQKENI. Trimming shortened V by 6 bases and J by 2 bases, and 8 bases separated the two germline ends.

The CDR3 is CASSYSGTVNQPQHF. In DNA, the CDR3 is TGTGCCAGCAGTTACTCCGGGACAGTGAATCAGCCCCAGCATTTT. The rearrangement links TRBV6-6 to TRBJ1-5; 7 bases align to TRBD1. CDR3 length equals 15 residues. Germline V CDR1 and CDR2: MNHNY, SVGAGI (reference sequence). V gave up 0 bases and J gave up 4 bases; unmatched junction bases: 3.

This chain joins TRBV6-2 or TRBV6-3 and TRBJ2-3, with D tentatively TRBD2 (7 bases). Germline-derived CDR1 and CDR2 are MNHEY and SVGEGT. The CDR3 has 14 amino acids. V lost 2 bases and J lost 5, with 11 bases in between. CDR3 amino acids: CASSYGGAGDTQYF. DNA of the CDR3: TGTGCCAGCAGTTACGGGGGGGCCGGAGATACGCAGTATTTT.

V usage is TRBV7-2 and J usage is TRBJ2-1, with D perhaps TRBD2 (6 bases). The CDR3 covers 14 residues. The V end was cut by 5 bases, the J end by 9 bases, with 17 bases between. Per germline, CDR1 SGHTA and CDR2 FQGNSA. CDR3 nucleotide sequence: TGTGCCAGCAGCCCCCGACTAGAGTATCGTGAGCAGTTCTTC. It translates to CASSPRLEYREQFF.

For the CDR3, the DNA is TGTGCCAGTAGTATAGTTACCGGGACAGGGTTTTTCGAGCAGTACTTC. Protein: CASSIVTGTGFFEQYF. This chain links TRBV19 with TRBJ2-7; 9 bases are a match to TRBD1. The junction had 10 bases not matched to a gene; V was cut back by 1 base and J by 6 bases. Germline values: CDR1 LNHDA, CDR2 SQIVND (reference sequence). This CDR3 comprises 16 residues.

The rearrangement joins TRBV30 to TRBJ1-5; possible D gene TRBD1, 5 bases. Trimming left V 0 bases short and J 3 bases short, with 12 bases between. Germline-derived CDR1 and CDR2 are GTSNPN and SVGIG (reference sequence). The CDR3 runs to 15 residues. The CDR3 region is CAWSVGHIINQPQHF. The CDR3 DNA reads TGTGCCTGGAGTGTCGGACATATAATCAATCAGCCCCAGCATTTT. The full variable domain, completed using reference TRBV30 and TRBJ1-5, is SQTIHQWPATLVQPVGSPLSLECTVEGTSNPNLYWYRQAAGRGLQLLFYSVGIGQISSEVPQNLSASRPQDRQFILSSKKLLLSDSGFYLCAWSVGHIINQPQHFGDGTRLSIL.

Notes on this clone: One end of the junction is discordant with germline, which a read error may explain. The V call is TRBV15, the J call TRBJ1-4; 7 bases map to TRBD1. The CDR3 totals 12 residues. CDR1 LNHNV and CDR2 YYDKDF come from the germline V gene (reference sequence). The CDR3 here is CATSRGEGARLF. DNA of the CDR3: TGTGCCACCAGCAGAGGTGAGGGGGCGCGGCTTTTT.

This clone was seen once. The CDR3: CASSQVSGGEINYEQYF. The CDR3 region has the DNA TGTGCCAGCAGCCAGGTTAGCGGGGGGGAAATAAACTACGAGCAGTACTTC. The chain employs TRBV3-1 (or the pseudogene TRBV3-2) and TRBJ2-7; 11 bases agree with TRBD2. CDR1 is LGHDT and CDR2 is YNNKEL in the germline V gene (reference sequence). Trimming removed 3 bases from V and 3 bases from J; junction bases left unmatched: 10. CDR3 length: 17 residues.

The chain uses TRBV4-1 and TRBJ1-1; TRBD1 agrees at 9 bases. V was clipped by 3 bases and J by 6 bases; unmatched bases: 8. Germline CDR1 and CDR2: MGHRA and YSYEKL. This CDR3 has 15 residues. CDR3 DNA: TGCGCCAGCAGCCAGTCCGGACAGGGGATCGCTGAAGCTTTCTTT. Protein product: CASSQSGQGIAEAFF.

V and J are TRBV4-3 and TRBJ2-3; D possibly corresponds to TRBD1 (6 bases). V was shortened by 2 bases and J by 5 bases, with 11 bases between the two germline ends. The germline CDR1 and CDR2 sequences are LGHNA and YSLEER. The CDR3 loop spans 14 amino acids. In nucleotides, the CDR3 is TGCGCCAGCAGCCAAAGGCCAGGGGAAGATACGCAGTATTTT. Protein: CASSQRPGEDTQYF.

The V gene is TRBV7-2, the J gene TRBJ2-5; 7 nucleotides align to TRBD2. CDR1 SGHTA and CDR2 FQGNSA come from the germline V gene. This CDR3 has 15 amino acids. Losses at the gene ends were 5 bases for V and 0 bases for J; bases not matched to a gene: 6. In nucleotides, the CDR3 is TGTGCCAGCAGCCCCAGACTAGCCAACCAAGAGACCCAGTACTTC. Its protein product is CASSPRLANQETQYF.